This T cell receptor (beta chain) appears in the sequencing data of a study of T-cell memory formation after mild COVID-19 (dated by TCRdb to the early 2020s). Describing the broader study: TCR sequence clusters from the two donors were largely donor specific. Longitudinal TCRalpha and TCRbeta repertoire sequencing tracked T-cell clones expanding and contracting after mild COVID-19 in a couple of donors. Two young, previously healthy adult volunteers made up the cohort, one male and one female.

What the research found in general, with its limitations: Contracting CD4+ clones were found mainly in CM and EM memory subsets, while CD8+ clones were enriched in EMRA. Clones that contracted from day 15 to 85 showed balanced CD4/CD8 phenotypes, whereas a second wave of clones that expanded from day 15 to 37 leaned towards CD4+. The study included only a couple of mild cases, and larger cohorts that include severe cases with pre-infection samples were judged to be necessary. The second-wave clones that peaked on day 37 were not confirmed to be SARS-CoV-2 specific. Some responding clones were found in pre-infection memory, which suggests that pre-existing cross-reactive memory T cells took part in the SARS-CoV-2 response.

This clonotype was picked up a small number of times. Its antigen is still unknown. There are no base qualities to consult, and no much larger clone falls within one base. Ficoll-Paque density gradient centrifugation was the method used to isolate PBMCs. These reads were obtained on an Illumina NovaSeq 6000. TCRalpha and TCRbeta cDNA libraries were constructed by 5'RACE with constant-segment primers, with sample barcodes and unique molecular identifiers being introduced. Trizol reagent was used to extract RNA from every sample. Libraries were amplified in two PCR steps, with a second sample barcode and Illumina TruSeq adapters added in the second step. Sequencing of the libraries was done on an Illumina NovaSeq, producing 2 x 150 bp paired-end reads. The paper's processing steps were these. Demultiplexing of reads and collapsing into UMI-guided consensus sequences were performed with migec v1.2.7. With mixcr v2.1.11, UMI consensuses were aligned to TRA and TRB V and J templates and assembled into clonotypes. Expanded or contracted clonotypes were those called significant by both edgeR and NoisET, with noise models trained on biological replicates. edgeR calls used a false discovery rate-adjusted p below 0.01 and a log2 fold-change threshold of 1. PCA with hierarchical clustering of max-normalized trajectories of the 1000 most abundant clonotypes was used as exploratory dynamics analysis. Separately sequenced CD4+ and CD8+ repertoires were used to assign the CD4 or CD8 phenotype of responding clones. The public reads were quality trimmed at Q25 with fastp and then assembled into clones with MiXCR by TCRdb, keeping productive beta chains. CDR3 protein sequences are deduplicated, and each keeps its most common genes and DNA. What appears here as the V and J calls and clone size reflects TCRdb's work, not the paper's. The sample table records about 190,000 distinct CDR3 sequences; roughly a tenth of these occur just once. The top ten hold just over 3% of the sample.

The receptor's source is a man younger than 35 who had mild COVID-19 (a few samples of this study predate the infection). The sample titles of this study are shuffled in the database, so cell type and time point are left out; the donor was told from shared clones. The sequenced sample consisted of PBMCs or a T cell subset sorted from them (not recorded which).

The CDR3 region: CASSSLPGGEYEQYF. The DNA sequence follows: TGCGCCAGCAGCTCACTCCCCGGGGGGGAATACGAGCAGTACTTC. The rearranged segments are TRBV5-1 and TRBJ2-7; 8 junctional bases match TRBD2. The junction shows trimming of 3 bases on V and 4 bases on J, and the gene matches do not reach 9 bases of it. From the cysteine through the phenylalanine, the CDR3 covers 15 amino acids. The CDR3 DNA has 45 bases and is translated from base 1. CDR1 is given as SGHRS and CDR2 as YFSETQ, both from the germline V gene. The variable domain in full, with residues beyond the CDR3 obtained from the reference TRBV5-1 and TRBJ2-7 genes, is KAGVTQTPRYLIKTRGQQVTLSCSPISGHRSVSWYQQTPGQGLQFLFEYFSETQRNKGNFPGRFSGRQFSNSRSEMNVSTLELGDSALYLCASSSLPGGEYEQYFGPGTRLTVT.